This is a list of T cell receptor beta chains from one sample in a study of a mutant IDH1 vaccine in newly diagnosed glioma. The assay was immunoSEQ multiplex PCR, and TCRdb's table has in-frame clones only and misses some. The table records some 38,000 clones, about 73% of them present only once. Source: PBMCs, taken from a glioma patient treated with radiotherapy, temozolomide or both. These receptors all stem from a man aged 35 to 55 with glioma. Some clones in this sample may be carry-over from other donors' samples. CDR3s include the opening cysteine and the closing phenylalanine or tryptophan. A D gene is named only where the DNA matches it firmly.

d_call | j_call | v_call | cdr3_aa
- | TRBJ1-2 | TRBV5-6 | CASSVDYGYTF
TRBD2 | TRBJ2-5 | TRBV15 | CATSTFSGGGRETQYF
- | TRBJ1-6 | TRBV5-4 | CASSLDTGQNSPLHF
- | TRBJ1-5 | TRBV2 | CASWIGISNQPQHF
- | TRBJ2-7 | TRBV4-1 | CASSQDQAVRSYEQYF
- | TRBJ2-5 | TRBV7-8 | CASSLDGETQYF
- | TRBJ1-6 | TRBV7-8 | CASSSLVNSPLHF
- | TRBJ2-3 | TRBV7-7 | CASSLTNTDTQYF
TRBD2 | TRBJ2-5 | TRBV19 | CASSIGTSGQETQYF
- | TRBJ1-2 | TRBV5-4 | CATTGLPNYGYTF
- | TRBJ1-1 | TRBV19 | CASSIDLGGNTEAFF
TRBD1 | TRBJ2-7 | TRBV6-5 | CASKDPGQGAYEQYF
TRBD1 | TRBJ2-7 | TRBV6-6 | CASSPLDRVLYEQYF
- | TRBJ2-1 | TRBV20-1 | CSASITTEQFF
- | TRBJ1-3 | TRBV2 | CASSETRELTGNTIYF
- | TRBJ1-5 | TRBV7-9 | CASSPGQYQPQHF
TRBD1 | TRBJ2-1 | TRBV18 | CASSPDRGREEQFF
- | TRBJ2-1 | TRBV7-2 | CASSLAHEVDEQFF
- | TRBJ2-1 | TRBV7-2 | CANAKGPRYNEQFF
TRBD1 | TRBJ1-2 | TRBV15 | CATSRLPGQGLSYTF
TRBD2 | TRBJ2-1 | TRBV11-2 | CASSFRTSVNEQFF
- | TRBJ1-1 | TRBV7-8 | CASSFGSSPGGYTESFF
- | TRBJ2-1 | TRBV7-8 | CASSLIFFQGNEQFF
- | TRBJ1-2 | TRBV5-1 | CASSADRVRTF
- | TRBJ1-5 | TRBV7-2 | CASSLGGAGQPQHF
- | TRBJ2-1 | TRBV5-4 | CASSPRRGQSYNEQFF
- | TRBJ1-2 | TRBV7-2 | CASSFVPGGRLGGYTF
- | TRBJ2-2 | TRBV30 | CAWKIPTGELFF
- | TRBJ2-3 | TRBV10-2 | CASEPTGAGTDTQYF
TRBD1 | TRBJ2-7 | TRBV28 | CASRTGQGIYEQYF
- | TRBJ1-5 | TRBV5-4 | CASSSGPAQPQHF
TRBD1 | TRBJ1-2 | TRBV9 | CASSPRGTAYGYTF
TRBD1 | TRBJ1-1 | TRBV19 | CASSPGTATYTEAFF
- | TRBJ1-4 | TRBV19 | CASSGGAKAEKLFF
- | TRBJ1-1 | TRBV30 | CAWYGKGRTEAFF
- | TRBJ1-5 | TRBV18 | CASSPPAAHQPQHF
TRBD1 | TRBJ1-5 | TRBV6-6 | CASSSTGRGVQPQHF
TRBD1 | TRBJ1-1 | TRBV11-2 | CASSPGTGANTEAFF
TRBD1 | TRBJ2-3 | TRBV10-3 | CAISESWTGHSTDTQYF
- | TRBJ1-1 | TRBV2 | CASSYEVGAFF
- | TRBJ2-7 | TRBV4-2 | CASSQGQGVHEQYF
- | TRBJ1-1 | TRBV6-5 | CASSYSGGSLVTEAFF
TRBD1 | TRBJ2-2 | TRBV10-3 | CAIRLGQGATGELFF
- | TRBJ1-2 | TRBV10-3 | CAISGPVRDGYTF
- | TRBJ2-7 | TRBV7-6 | CASSFEQGAGVEQYF
TRBD1 | TRBJ2-3 | TRBV7-9 | CASSSGQGSTDTQYF
TRBD1 | TRBJ2-5 | TRBV6-5 | CASSYSGQGIKTQYF
- | TRBJ1-5 | TRBV5-6 | CASSFGFQPQHF
- | TRBJ2-6 | TRBV4-2 | CASSQEDSGANVLTF
- | TRBJ1-2 | TRBV25-1 | CASSVPGQTNGYTF
- | TRBJ2-1 | TRBV7-9 | CASSSMPSRGRLSYNEQFF
- | TRBJ1-5 | TRBV28 | CASTPWRGRIQPQHF
TRBD1 | TRBJ2-7 | TRBV15 | CATSGGGTGVTYEQYF
- | TRBJ1-4 | TRBV4-3 | CASSQDGRGMGKLFF
- | TRBJ2-7 | TRBV4-1 | CASSQVEGTYEQYF
- | TRBJ1-4 | TRBV6-1 | CASRLIEKLFF
- | TRBJ1-1 | TRBV6-5 | CASTQGRYTEAFF
- | TRBJ1-2 | TRBV20-1 | CSARVLHGYTF
- | TRBJ2-2 | TRBV5-4 | CASSSSSGRNTGELFF
- | TRBJ2-7 | TRBV13 | CASSLGGENSYEQYF